Listed below are T cell receptor beta chains from one sample, sequenced in a study of T cell responses to AZD1222 COVID-19 vaccine. Sequencing used immunoSEQ multiplex PCR; TCRdb keeps in-frame clones, though not all of them. The data contain some 88,000 clones, 90% to 95% of them seen just once; the ten biggest clones take up roughly 4.9%. The sequences come from peripheral blood, collected on day 0 of AZD1222 vaccination. The receptors come from an adult in good health. The CDR3 runs from the conserved cysteine through the conserved F or W. Each record gives: CDR3 protein, CDR3 DNA, V gene, J gene, clone size, D gene. A D gene is named only where the DNA matches it firmly. Some rows mark clone size as missing; the rest say once, few, many or name a class of expanded clone.

CAWSVSMGTDTQYF	TGTGCCTGGAGTGTCAGTATGGGCACAGATACGCAGTATTTT	TRBV30	TRBJ2-3	-	-
CASSESVGQPQHF	TGCGCCAGCAGTGAGTCCGTCGGCCAGCCCCAGCATTTT	TRBV10-1	TRBJ1-5	-	-
CASSSFGTQYF	TGTGCCAGCAGTTCATTTGGGACCCAGTACTTC	TRBV6-6	TRBJ2-5	-	-
CASSSPVQGPPRTQYF	TGTGCCAGCAGCTCCCCGGTTCAGGGCCCCCCAAGGACCCAGTACTTC	TRBV7-9	TRBJ2-5	-	-
CASSGDRADYGYTF	TGTGCCAGTAGTGGCGACAGGGCAGACTATGGCTACACCTTC	TRBV19	TRBJ1-2	-	TRBD1
CASSSELAGEYFEQFF	TGTGCCAGCAGCTCGGAACTAGCGGGAGAGTATTTTGAGCAGTTCTTC	TRBV7-9	TRBJ2-1	-	TRBD2
CASSLVSGNTEAFF	TGTGCCAGCAGCTTAGTCTCAGGGAACACTGAAGCTTTCTTT	TRBV7-8	TRBJ1-1	-	-
CASRAGTSEGHEQFF	TGTGCCAGCAGGGCAGGGACTAGCGAGGGGCATGAGCAGTTCTTC	TRBV2	TRBJ2-1	-	TRBD2
CASSQPTSGRRNEQFF	TGTGCCAGCAGCCAACCTACTAGCGGGAGGCGTAATGAGCAGTTCTTC	TRBV4-2	TRBJ2-1	-	TRBD2
CASSADTGSGNTIYF	TGTGCCAGCAGTGCCGATACAGGGTCCGGAAACACCATATATTTT	TRBV2	TRBJ1-3	-	-
CASSRGGRKSNQPQHF	TGTGCCAGCAGCAGGGGGGGGCGGAAAAGCAATCAGCCCCAGCATTTT	TRBV5-6	TRBJ1-5	-	-
CASSSGQGYSPLHF	TGTGCCAGCAGTTCGGGACAGGGGTATTCACCCCTCCACTTT	TRBV28	TRBJ1-6	-	TRBD1
CASSRAGATADYEQYF	TGCGCCAGCAGCAGGGCAGGGGCAACCGCGGACTACGAGCAGTACTTC	TRBV4-1	TRBJ2-7	-	-
CASSPPGYQPQHF	TGTGCCAGCAGTCCCCCCGGTTATCAGCCCCAGCATTTT	TRBV28	TRBJ1-5	-	-
CASSRGGGTGELFF	TGTGCCAGCAGCCGCGGTGGAGGCACCGGGGAGCTGTTTTTT	TRBV6-5	TRBJ2-2	-	-
CASSYLRGQPQHF	TGTGCCAGCAGTTACCTGAGAGGTCAGCCCCAGCATTTT	TRBV6-5	TRBJ1-5	-	-
CASSYDGVTDTQYF	TGTGCCAGCAGTTACGACGGGGTCACAGATACGCAGTATTTT	TRBV6-5	TRBJ2-3	-	-
CSVDRSASGRSYNEQFF	TGCAGCGTTGATCGATCGGCTAGCGGGAGGTCGTACAATGAGCAGTTCTTC	TRBV29-1	TRBJ2-1	-	TRBD2
CAISDDPARSPLHF	TGTGCCATCAGTGATGACCCGGCTCGTTCACCCCTCCACTTT	TRBV10-3	TRBJ1-6	once	-
CAWARHENQPQHF	TGTGCCTGGGCCAGACACGAGAATCAGCCCCAGCATTTT	TRBV30	TRBJ1-5	once	-
CASSPRRRSYNEQFF	TGTGCCAGCAGCCCCCGGCGTCGGTCCTACAATGAGCAGTTCTTC	TRBV7-9	TRBJ2-1	-	-
CASSRIFSRQSSYEQYF	TGTGCCAGCAGCCGAATCTTTAGCCGTCAATCTAGCTACGAGCAGTACTTC	TRBV6-6	TRBJ2-7	-	-
CARGRGGLWHQPQHF	TGTGCCAGGGGTAGGGGGGGACTGTGGCATCAGCCCCAGCATTTT	TRBV9	TRBJ1-5	-	-
CATLGGGQRNTEAFF	TGTGCCACCCTAGGTGGGGGCCAAAGGAACACTGAAGCTTTCTTT	TRBV24-1	TRBJ1-1	-	-
CASSLNYFTGGEQYF	TGTGCCAGCAGCTTAAACTACTTTACCGGAGGCGAGCAGTACTTC	TRBV7-2	TRBJ2-7	-	-
CAWSVRERDTQYF	TGTGCCTGGAGTGTCAGGGAACGGGATACGCAGTATTTT	TRBV30	TRBJ2-3	-	-
CASSLPQINTGELFF	TGTGCCAGCAGTTTACCCCAAATAAACACCGGGGAGCTGTTTTTT	TRBV28	TRBJ2-2	-	-
CASSVVGTVPPYGYTF	TGTGCCAGCAGCGTGGTCGGGACAGTGCCTCCTTATGGCTACACCTTC	TRBV5-4	TRBJ1-2	-	TRBD1
CASSPRVGGGGNSPLHF	TGCGCCAGCAGCCCGCGCGTCGGAGGGGGCGGTAATTCACCCCTCCACTTT	TRBV5-1	TRBJ1-6	-	TRBD1
CASSTGTGGVNNEQFF	TGTGCCAGCAGTACCGGGACCGGGGGTGTTAACAATGAGCAGTTCTTC	TRBV28	TRBJ2-1	-	-
CASSGTGLSQPQHF	TGTGCCAGCAGCGGCACAGGTTTGAGCCAGCCCCAGCATTTT	TRBV27	TRBJ1-5	few	-
CASSEDFLSGNTIYF	TGTGCCAGCAGCGAAGACTTCCTCTCTGGAAACACCATATATTTT	TRBV5-4	TRBJ1-3	-	-
CASTGQGLGTDTQYF	TGTGCCAGCACCGGGCAGGGGCTGGGCACAGATACGCAGTATTTT	TRBV2	TRBJ2-3	-	-
CASFSGWNEQFF	TGTGCCAGCTTCTCAGGGTGGAATGAGCAGTTCTTC	TRBV27	TRBJ2-1	-	-
CASSLPGRANEKLFF	TGTGCCAGCAGCTTACCTGGGAGGGCTAATGAAAAACTGTTTTTT	TRBV7-9	TRBJ1-4	-	-
CAISVPRAGMGSGELFF	TGTGCCATCAGTGTCCCGAGAGCGGGGATGGGATCCGGGGAGCTGTTTTTT	TRBV10-3	TRBJ2-2	-	TRBD2
CASRRPQETQYF	TGCGCCAGCAGGAGGCCGCAAGAGACCCAGTACTTC	TRBV10-2	TRBJ2-5	-	-
CAWDRDRGHYEQYF	TGTGCCTGGGACCGGGACAGGGGGCATTACGAGCAGTACTTC	TRBV30	TRBJ2-7	-	TRBD1
CASSQGTEPSKETQYF	TGCGCCAGCAGCCAAGGGACAGAACCCTCCAAAGAGACCCAGTACTTC	TRBV4-3	TRBJ2-5	once	-
CASSPIPSGRAGELFF	TGTGCCAGCAGCCCGATTCCTAGCGGGAGAGCCGGGGAGCTGTTTTTT	TRBV4-2	TRBJ2-2	-	TRBD2
CASSLSGTGFSYEQYF	TGTGCCAGCAGTTTGTCGGGGACAGGATTCTCCTACGAGCAGTACTTC	TRBV27	TRBJ2-7	-	TRBD1
CASRRGQGTEAFF	TGTGCCAGTCGGCGGGGACAGGGGACTGAAGCTTTCTTT	TRBV2	TRBJ1-1	-	TRBD1
CASSSYPPSYNEQFF	TGTGCCAGCAGCTCCTACCCCCCCTCCTACAATGAGCAGTTCTTC	TRBV7-2	TRBJ2-1	few	-
CASSLAETQYF	TGTGCCAGCAGCTTGGCTGAGACCCAGTACTTC	TRBV7-9	TRBJ2-5	-	-
CASTGTSSYNEQFF	TGTGCCAGCACCGGGACTAGCTCCTACAATGAGCAGTTCTTC	TRBV7-2	TRBJ2-1	-	TRBD2
CASGQTVSYEQYF	TGTGCCAGTGGCCAGACGGTGTCCTACGAGCAGTACTTC	TRBV19	TRBJ2-7	-	-
CASSYLANTYEQYF	TGTGCCAGCAGTTACTTGGCAAATACCTACGAGCAGTACTTC	TRBV6-5	TRBJ2-7	-	-
CSARTGVGSPLHF	TGCAGCGCTAGGACAGGGGTGGGTTCACCCCTCCACTTT	TRBV29-1	TRBJ1-6	-	TRBD1
CASSQGLAGMYEQYF	TGCGCCAGCAGCCAAGGACTAGCGGGCATGTACGAGCAGTACTTC	TRBV4-1	TRBJ2-7	-	TRBD2
CASSPSTVNTEAFF	TGTGCCAGCTCACCCTCGACGGTGAACACTGAAGCTTTCTTT	TRBV18	TRBJ1-1	-	-
CASSDRGLGTGELFF	TGTGCCAGCAGTGACAGGGGGCTGGGGACCGGGGAGCTGTTTTTT	TRBV2	TRBJ2-2	-	TRBD1
CASSLDGQGPTGELFF	TGTGCCAGCAGCTTAGATGGGCAGGGCCCTACCGGGGAGCTGTTTTTT	TRBV11-3	TRBJ2-2	-	-
CASSLVISGTDTQYF	TGTGCCAGCAGCTTAGTCATATCCGGGACAGATACGCAGTATTTT	TRBV13	TRBJ2-3	-	-
CASSLSTSGRGEQYF	TGTGCCAGCAGTTTATCGACTAGCGGGAGGGGCGAGCAGTACTTC	TRBV27	TRBJ2-7	-	TRBD2
CSVERPDEAFF	TGCAGCGTTGAAAGGCCAGATGAAGCTTTCTTT	TRBV29-1	TRBJ1-1	once	-
CASSEVANTGELFF	TGTGCCAGCAGTGAGGTGGCAAACACCGGGGAGCTGTTTTTT	TRBV2	TRBJ2-2	-	-